A selection of T cell receptor beta chains follows, all from one sample in a study of shared clonotypes between healthy human individuals. The protocol was immunoSEQ multiplex PCR, while the TCRdb copy is restricted to in-frame clones and leaves out a portion. The sample has approximately 740,000 clones; nearly 95% are singletons. The sequencing input was naive CD8+ T cells sorted from blood. The receptor set was obtained from a man aged 25-40 years in good health. CDR3s include the opening cysteine and the closing phenylalanine or tryptophan. The order of the fields is V gene, D gene, clone size, J gene, CDR3 length, CDR3 protein, CDR3 DNA. The D gene is left open where the match is weak. The size entry is marked missing in some rows and otherwise reads once, few, many or a size class.

>TRBV19|NA|NA|TRBJ2-2|14
CASSIGSNTGELFF
TGTGCCAGTAGTATCGGCAGTAACACCGGGGAGCTGTTTTTT
>TRBV29-1|NA|few|TRBJ2-1|11
CSDGVDNEQFF
TGCAGCGACGGTGTTGACAATGAGCAGTTCTTC
>TRBV6-6|NA|NA|TRBJ2-1|14
CASSPRTALFEQFF
TGTGCCAGCAGTCCCCGGACGGCCCTTTTTGAGCAGTTCTTC
>TRBV19|NA|few|TRBJ2-7|14
CASSSAQGPYEQYF
TGTGCCAGTAGCAGCGCGCAGGGCCCGTACGAGCAGTACTTC
>TRBV14|NA|NA|TRBJ2-1|18
CASSLQKGVASSYNEQFF
TGTGCCAGCAGCCTACAAAAGGGGGTAGCCTCTTCCTACAATGAGCAGTTCTTC
>TRBV29-1|TRBD1|NA|TRBJ2-7|13
CSANTGVNDEQYF
TGCAGCGCCAACACAGGGGTAAACGACGAGCAGTACTTC
>TRBV15|NA|NA|TRBJ2-7|16
CATSRDFSENVGEQYF
TGTGCCACCAGCAGAGATTTCAGCGAGAACGTCGGCGAGCAGTACTTC
>TRBV2|NA|few|TRBJ2-3|15
CASSEGLESTDTQYF
TGTGCCAGCAGTGAGGGACTCGAAAGCACAGATACGCAGTATTTT
>TRBV6-5|NA|NA|TRBJ1-1|12
CASRAVEGTAFF
TGTGCCAGCAGGGCGGTAGAGGGTACGGCTTTCTTT
>TRBV5-1|NA|NA|TRBJ2-2|15
CASSFRGAATGELFF
TGCGCCAGCAGCTTTAGGGGGGCGGCCACCGGGGAGCTGTTTTTT